The entry below gives a single T cell receptor (beta chain) sequence along with its context. Its target is unknown. The CDR3 runs to 13 residues. V lost 2 bases to trimming and J lost 2 bases, with 5 bases between them. This sample is part of a study of tumor-infiltrating lymphocytes in primary liver carcinoma. Study background: Ranging in age from 30 to 69 years, the patients were men and women. Roughly 3.5 to 7.5 million productive TCRbeta reads came from each sample, comparable across tissue types. General observations from the study: Tumor region pairs shared more overlap than did tumor-adjacent and tumor-blood pairs.

Germline DNA was also extracted, and blood RNA derived from unsorted whole blood. The template, roughly 0.45 ug total RNA, yielded TCR beta cDNA made with a constant-region primer. ARM-PCR, slightly modified, supplied the TCR beta libraries through three nested multiplex PCR rounds. Use of TRBV1-TRBV30 forward primers with a C-beta reverse primer characterized the first two PCR rounds, which lasted approximately 11 cycles each. TCRdb fed the multiplex PCR reads into MiXCR, producing one record per CDR3 protein. The data show some 190,000 distinct CDR3 sequences, about 60% seen once. The specimen was peripheral blood. The sequence derives from a man between 35 and 55 years old with primary liver carcinoma and hepatitis B virus infection. The gene calls are TRBV12-3 or TRBV12-4 and TRBJ2-3; D remains ambiguous. The CDR3 is CASSLQSTDTQYF. CDR3 coding DNA: TGTGCCAGCAGTTTACAGTCCACAGATACGCAGTATTTT.